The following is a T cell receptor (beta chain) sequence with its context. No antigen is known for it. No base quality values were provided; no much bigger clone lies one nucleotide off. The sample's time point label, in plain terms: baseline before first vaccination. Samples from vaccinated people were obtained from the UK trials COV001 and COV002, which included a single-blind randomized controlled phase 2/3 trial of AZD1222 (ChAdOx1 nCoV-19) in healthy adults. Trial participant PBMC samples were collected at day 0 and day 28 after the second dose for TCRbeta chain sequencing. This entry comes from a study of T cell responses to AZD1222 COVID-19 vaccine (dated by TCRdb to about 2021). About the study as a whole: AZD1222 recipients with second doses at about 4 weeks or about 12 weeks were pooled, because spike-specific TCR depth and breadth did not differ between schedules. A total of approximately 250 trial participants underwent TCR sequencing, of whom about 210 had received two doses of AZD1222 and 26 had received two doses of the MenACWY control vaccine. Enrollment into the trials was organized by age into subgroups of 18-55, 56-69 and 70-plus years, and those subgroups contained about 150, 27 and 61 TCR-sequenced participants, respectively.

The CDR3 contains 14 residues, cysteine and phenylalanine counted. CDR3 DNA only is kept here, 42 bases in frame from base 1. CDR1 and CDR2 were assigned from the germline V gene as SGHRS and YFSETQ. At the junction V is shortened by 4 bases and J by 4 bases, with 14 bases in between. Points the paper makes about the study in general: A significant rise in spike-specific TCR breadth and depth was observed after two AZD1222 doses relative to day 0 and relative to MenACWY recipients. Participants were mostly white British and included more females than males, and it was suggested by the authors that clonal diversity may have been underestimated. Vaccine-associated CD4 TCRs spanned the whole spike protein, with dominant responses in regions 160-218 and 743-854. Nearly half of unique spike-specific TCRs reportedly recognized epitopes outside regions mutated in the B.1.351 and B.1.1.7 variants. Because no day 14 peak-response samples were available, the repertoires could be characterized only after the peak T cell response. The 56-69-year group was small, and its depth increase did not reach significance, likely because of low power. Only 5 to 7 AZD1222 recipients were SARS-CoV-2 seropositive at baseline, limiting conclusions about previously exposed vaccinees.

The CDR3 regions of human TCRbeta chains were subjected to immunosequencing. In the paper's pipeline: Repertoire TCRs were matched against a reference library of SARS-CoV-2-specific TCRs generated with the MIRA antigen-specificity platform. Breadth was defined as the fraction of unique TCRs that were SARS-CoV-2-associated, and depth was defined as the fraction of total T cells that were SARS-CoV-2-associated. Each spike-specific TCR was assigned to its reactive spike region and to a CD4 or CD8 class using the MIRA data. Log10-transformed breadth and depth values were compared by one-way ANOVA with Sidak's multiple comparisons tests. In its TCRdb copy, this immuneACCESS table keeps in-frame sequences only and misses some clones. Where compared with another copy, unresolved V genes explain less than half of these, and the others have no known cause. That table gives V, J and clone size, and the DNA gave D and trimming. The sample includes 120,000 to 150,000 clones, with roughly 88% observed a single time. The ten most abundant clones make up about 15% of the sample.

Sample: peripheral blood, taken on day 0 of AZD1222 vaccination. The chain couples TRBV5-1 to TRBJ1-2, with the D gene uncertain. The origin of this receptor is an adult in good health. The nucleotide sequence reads TGCGCCAGCAGCAGGTCAGAGGCCCGCTATGGCTACACCTTC. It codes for CASSRSEARYGYTF.